Here is one T cell receptor beta chain with its context. The antigen is not known. The PCR made use of 60 Vbeta and 13 Jbeta primers. Some clones are missing from TCRdb's copy, which holds only in-frame ones; the method was immunoSEQ multiplex PCR. The data contain 150,000 or so clones, 80% of them singletons. CDR3 size: 14 residues. Germline CDR1 is SGDLS and CDR2 is YYNGEE. Trimming pared 0 bases from V and 2 bases from J, leaving 9 bases between. The source of the sample is a study of cytomegalovirus exposure and HLA in healthy donors. Points from the study as a whole: Among immune exposure information, only CMV serostatus was available. TCR association rates varied by HLA locus in a later analysis, with DRB1 highest and HLA-C lowest. As a later analysis revealed, most CMV-associated TCR beta chains appeared HLA-restricted.

The clonotype was recovered from a man aged 25 to 40 in good health and CMV-seronegative. The sequenced sample consisted of PBMCs. The rearrangement joins TRBV9 to TRBJ2-7, with D maybe TRBD1 (5 bases). Written as DNA, the CDR3 is TGTGCCAGCAGCGTAGATACAGGACCCTACGAGCAGTACTTC. This gives the protein CASSVDTGPYEQYF.